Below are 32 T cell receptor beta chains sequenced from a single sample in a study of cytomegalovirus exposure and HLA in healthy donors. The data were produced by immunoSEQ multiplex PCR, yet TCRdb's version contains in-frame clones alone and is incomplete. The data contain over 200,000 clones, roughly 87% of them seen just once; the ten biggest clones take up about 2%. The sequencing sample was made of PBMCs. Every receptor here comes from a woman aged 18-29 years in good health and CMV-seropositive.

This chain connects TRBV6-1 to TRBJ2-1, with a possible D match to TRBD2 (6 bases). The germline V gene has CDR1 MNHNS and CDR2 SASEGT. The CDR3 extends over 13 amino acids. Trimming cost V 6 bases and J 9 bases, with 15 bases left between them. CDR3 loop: CASRGLSRGEQFF. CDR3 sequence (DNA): TGTGCCAGCAGAGGACTATCCCGAGGTGAGCAGTTCTTC.

Here the CDR3 DNA reads TGTGCCAGCAATAACAGGGGCGCCTATGGCTACACCTTC. Amino acid sequence: CASNNRGAYGYTF. The chain combines TRBV28 with TRBJ1-2, with 7 bases identical to TRBD1. J was trimmed by 4 bases and V by 7 bases; bases with no gene match: 6. Germline V gene sequence: CDR1 MDHEN, CDR2 SYDVKM. This CDR3 comprises 13 residues.

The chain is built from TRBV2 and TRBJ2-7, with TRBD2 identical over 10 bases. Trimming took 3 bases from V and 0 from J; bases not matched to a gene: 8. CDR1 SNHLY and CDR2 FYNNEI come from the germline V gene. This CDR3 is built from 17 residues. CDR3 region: CASSEGTSDKSSYEQYF. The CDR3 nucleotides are TGTGCCAGCAGTGAGGGGACTAGCGATAAAAGCTCCTACGAGCAGTACTTC.

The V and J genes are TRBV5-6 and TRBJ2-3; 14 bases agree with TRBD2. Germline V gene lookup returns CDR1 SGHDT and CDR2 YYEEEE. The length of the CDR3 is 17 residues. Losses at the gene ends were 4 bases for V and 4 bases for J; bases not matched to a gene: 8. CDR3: CASSTGTSGSIADTQYF. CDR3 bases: TGTGCCAGCAGCACCGGGACTAGCGGGAGTATAGCAGATACGCAGTATTTT.

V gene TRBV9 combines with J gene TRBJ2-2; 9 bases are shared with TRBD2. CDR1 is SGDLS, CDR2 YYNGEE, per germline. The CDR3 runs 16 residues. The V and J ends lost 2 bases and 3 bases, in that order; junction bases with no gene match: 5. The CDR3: CASSVWGGRDTGELFF. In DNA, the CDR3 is TGTGCCAGCAGCGTGTGGGGCGGGAGGGACACCGGGGAGCTGTTTTTT.

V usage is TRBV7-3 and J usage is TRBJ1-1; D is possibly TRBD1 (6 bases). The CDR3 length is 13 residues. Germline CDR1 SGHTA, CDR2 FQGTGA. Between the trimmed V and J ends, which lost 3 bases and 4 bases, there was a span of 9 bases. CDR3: CASSLVRGTEAFF. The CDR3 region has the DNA TGTGCCAGCAGCTTGGTCAGGGGCACTGAAGCTTTCTTT.

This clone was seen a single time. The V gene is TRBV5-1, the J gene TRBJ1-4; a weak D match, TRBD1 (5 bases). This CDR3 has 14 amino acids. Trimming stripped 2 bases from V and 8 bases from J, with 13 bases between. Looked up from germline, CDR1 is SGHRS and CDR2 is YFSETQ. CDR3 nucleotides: TGCGCCAGCAGCTTAGATGTGCGACAGGAAAAACTGTTTTTT. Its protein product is CASSLDVRQEKLFF.

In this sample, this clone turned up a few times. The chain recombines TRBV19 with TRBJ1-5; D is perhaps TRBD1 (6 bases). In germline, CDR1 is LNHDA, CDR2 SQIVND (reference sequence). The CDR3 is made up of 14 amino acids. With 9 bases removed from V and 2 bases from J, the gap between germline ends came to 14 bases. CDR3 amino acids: CASLTGICNQPQHF. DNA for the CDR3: TGTGCCAGCCTCACAGGGATTTGCAATCAGCCCCAGCATTTT. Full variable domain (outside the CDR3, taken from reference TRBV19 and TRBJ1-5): DGGITQSPKYLFRKEGQNVTLSCEQNLNHDAMYWYRQDPGQGLRLIYYSQIVNDFQKGDIAEGYSVSREKKESFPLTVTSAQKNPTAFYLCASLTGICNQPQHFGDGTRLSIL.

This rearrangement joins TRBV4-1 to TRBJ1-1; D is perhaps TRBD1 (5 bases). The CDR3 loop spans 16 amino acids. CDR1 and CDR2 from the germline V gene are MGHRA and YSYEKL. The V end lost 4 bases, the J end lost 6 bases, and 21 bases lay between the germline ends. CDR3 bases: TGCGCCAGCAGCCCAGGGCCACCTGGGTATGTATCTGAAGCTTTCTTT. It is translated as CASSPGPPGYVSEAFF.

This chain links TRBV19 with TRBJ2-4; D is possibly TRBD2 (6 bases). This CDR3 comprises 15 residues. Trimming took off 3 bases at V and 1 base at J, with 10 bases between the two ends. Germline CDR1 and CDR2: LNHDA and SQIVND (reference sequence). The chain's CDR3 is CASSMEGRAKNIQYF. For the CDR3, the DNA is TGTGCCAGTAGTATGGAAGGGAGGGCCAAAAACATTCAGTACTTC.

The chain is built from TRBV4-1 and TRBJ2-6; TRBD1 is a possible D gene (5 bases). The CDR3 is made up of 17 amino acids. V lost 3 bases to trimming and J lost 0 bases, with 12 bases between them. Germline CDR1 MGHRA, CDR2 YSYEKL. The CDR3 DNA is TGCGCCAGCAGCCAGGGGCTTAGAAGCTCTGGGGCCAACGTCCTGACTTTC. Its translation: CASSQGLRSSGANVLTF.

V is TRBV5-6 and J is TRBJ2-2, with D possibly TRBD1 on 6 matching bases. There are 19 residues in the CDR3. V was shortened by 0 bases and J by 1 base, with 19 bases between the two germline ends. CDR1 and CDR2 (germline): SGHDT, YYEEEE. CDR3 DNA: TGTGCCAGCAGCTTGGGTCTTGGGGGACATCTAGTGAACACCGGGGAGCTGTTTTTT. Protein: CASSLGLGGHLVNTGELFF. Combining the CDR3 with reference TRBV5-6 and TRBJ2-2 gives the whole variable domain DAGVTQSPTHLIKTRGQQVTLRCSPKSGHDTVSWYQQALGQGPQFIFQYYEEEERQRGNFPDRFSGHQFPNYSSELNVNALLLGDSALYLCASSLGLGGHLVNTGELFFGEGSRLTVL.

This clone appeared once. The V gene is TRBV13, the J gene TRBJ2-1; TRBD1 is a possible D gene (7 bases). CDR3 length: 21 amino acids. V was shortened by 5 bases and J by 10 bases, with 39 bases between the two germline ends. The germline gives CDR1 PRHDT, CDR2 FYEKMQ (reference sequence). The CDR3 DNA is TGTGCCAGCAGCCGCACCCAATGGGACAGCCACGGAGCGGGCCTGGGGTGGGAGCAGTTCTTC. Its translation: CASSRTQWDSHGAGLGWEQFF.

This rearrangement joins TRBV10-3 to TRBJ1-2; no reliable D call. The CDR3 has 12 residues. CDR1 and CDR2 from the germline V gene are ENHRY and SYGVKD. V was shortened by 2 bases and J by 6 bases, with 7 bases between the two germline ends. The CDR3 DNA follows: TGTGCCATCAGTGAGACGGGAGATGGCTACACCTTC. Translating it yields CAISETGDGYTF.

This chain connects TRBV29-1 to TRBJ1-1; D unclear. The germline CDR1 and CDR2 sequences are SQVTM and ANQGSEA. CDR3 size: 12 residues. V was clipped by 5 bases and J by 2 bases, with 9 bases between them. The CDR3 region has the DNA TGCAGCGTTTTCTCGGGAAACACTGAAGCTTTCTTT. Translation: CSVFSGNTEAFF.

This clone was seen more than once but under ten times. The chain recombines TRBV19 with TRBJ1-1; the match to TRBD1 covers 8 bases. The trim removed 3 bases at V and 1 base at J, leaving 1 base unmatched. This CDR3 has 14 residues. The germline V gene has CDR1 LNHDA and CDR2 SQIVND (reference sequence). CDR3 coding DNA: TGTGCCAGTAGTATCGGGACAGGGAACACTGAAGCTTTCTTT. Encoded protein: CASSIGTGNTEAFF.

CDR3 DNA sequence: TGTTCCCTATCGGGGAACACACAAGAGACCCAGTACTTC. Its protein product is CSLSGNTQETQYF. The genes are TRBV30 and TRBJ2-5; D is perhaps TRBD2 (5 bases). The CDR3 spans 13 residues. CDR1 and CDR2 from the germline V gene are GTSNPN and SVGIG (reference sequence).

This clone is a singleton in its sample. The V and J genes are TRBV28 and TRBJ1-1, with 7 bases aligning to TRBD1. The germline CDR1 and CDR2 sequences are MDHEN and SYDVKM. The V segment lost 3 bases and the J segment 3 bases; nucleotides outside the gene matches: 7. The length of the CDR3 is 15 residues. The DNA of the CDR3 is TGTGCCAGCAGTTTGTTCGGCAGGGGGGACACTGAAGCTTTCTTT. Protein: CASSLFGRGDTEAFF.

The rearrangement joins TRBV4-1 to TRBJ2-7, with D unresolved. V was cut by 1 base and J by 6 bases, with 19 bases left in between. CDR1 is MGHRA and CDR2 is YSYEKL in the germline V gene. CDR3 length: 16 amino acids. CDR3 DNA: TGCGCCAGCAGCCAAGGGTTGAAGAGGCCAGAGGCCGAGCAGTACTTC. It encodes CASSQGLKRPEAEQYF.

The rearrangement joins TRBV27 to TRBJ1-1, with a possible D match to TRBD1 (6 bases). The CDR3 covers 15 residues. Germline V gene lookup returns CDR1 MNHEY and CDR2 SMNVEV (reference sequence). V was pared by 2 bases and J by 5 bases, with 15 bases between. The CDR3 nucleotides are TGTGCCAGCAGTTTAATGGCACAGGGTGGGACTGAAGCTTTCTTT. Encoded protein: CASSLMAQGGTEAFF.

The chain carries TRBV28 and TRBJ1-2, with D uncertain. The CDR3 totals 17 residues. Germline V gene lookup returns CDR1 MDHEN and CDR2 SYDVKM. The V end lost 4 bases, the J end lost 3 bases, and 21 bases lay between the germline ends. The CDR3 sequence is CASSSLRLGWVYYGYTF. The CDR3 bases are TGTGCCAGCAGTTCACTCAGGCTCGGTTGGGTTTACTATGGCTACACCTTC.

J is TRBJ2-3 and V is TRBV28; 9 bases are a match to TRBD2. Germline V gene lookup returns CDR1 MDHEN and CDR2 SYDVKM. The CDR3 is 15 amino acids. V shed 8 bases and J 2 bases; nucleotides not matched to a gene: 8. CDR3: CASAGREGFTDTQYF. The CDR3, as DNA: TGTGCCAGCGCGGGGCGGGAGGGTTTCACAGATACGCAGTATTTT.

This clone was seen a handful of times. The CDR3 DNA reads as TGTGCAGTCCTACCGGGAGTCGATAATGAGCAGTTCTTC. Residues: CAVLPGVDNEQFF. J is TRBJ2-1 and V is TRBV10-3; D possibly corresponds to TRBD2 (6 bases). The length of the CDR3 is 13 residues. Per the germline V gene, CDR1 is ENHRY and CDR2 is SYGVKD.

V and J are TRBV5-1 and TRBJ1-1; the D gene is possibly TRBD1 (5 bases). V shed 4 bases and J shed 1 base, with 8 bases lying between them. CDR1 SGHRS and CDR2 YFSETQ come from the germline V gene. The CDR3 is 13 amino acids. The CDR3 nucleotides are TGCGCCAGCAGCACAGGCTCGAACACTGAAGCTTTCTTT. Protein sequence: CASSTGSNTEAFF.

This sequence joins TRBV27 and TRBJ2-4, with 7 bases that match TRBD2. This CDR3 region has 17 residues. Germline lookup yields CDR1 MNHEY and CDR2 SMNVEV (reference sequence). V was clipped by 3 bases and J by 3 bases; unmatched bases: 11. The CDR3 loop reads CASSLWGGIRGKNIQYF. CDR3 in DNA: TGTGCCAGCAGTTTGTGGGGGGGAATAAGAGGCAAAAACATTCAGTACTTC.

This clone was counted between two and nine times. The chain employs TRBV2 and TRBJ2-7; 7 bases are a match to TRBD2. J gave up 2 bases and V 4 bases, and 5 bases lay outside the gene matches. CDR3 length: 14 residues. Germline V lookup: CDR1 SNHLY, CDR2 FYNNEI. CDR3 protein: CASSASGTTYEQYF. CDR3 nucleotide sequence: TGTGCCAGCAGTGCCAGCGGGACCACCTACGAGCAGTACTTC.

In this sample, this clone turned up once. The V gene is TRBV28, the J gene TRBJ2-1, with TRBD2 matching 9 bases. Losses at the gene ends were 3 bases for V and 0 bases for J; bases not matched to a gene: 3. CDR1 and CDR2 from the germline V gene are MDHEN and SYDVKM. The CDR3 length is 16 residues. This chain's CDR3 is CASSLWREGSYNEQFF. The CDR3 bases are TGTGCCAGCAGTTTGTGGCGGGAGGGCTCCTACAATGAGCAGTTCTTC.

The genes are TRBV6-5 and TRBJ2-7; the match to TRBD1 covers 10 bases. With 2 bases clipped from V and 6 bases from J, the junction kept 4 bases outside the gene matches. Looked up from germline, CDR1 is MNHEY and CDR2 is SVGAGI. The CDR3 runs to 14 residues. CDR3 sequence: CASSYMDRGGEQYF. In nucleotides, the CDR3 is TGTGCCAGCAGTTACATGGACAGGGGGGGCGAGCAGTACTTC.

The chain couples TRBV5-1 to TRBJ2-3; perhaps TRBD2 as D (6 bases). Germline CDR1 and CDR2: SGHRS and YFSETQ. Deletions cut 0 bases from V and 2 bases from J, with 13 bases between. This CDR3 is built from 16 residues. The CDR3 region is CASSLGYGGFTDTQYF. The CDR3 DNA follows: TGCGCCAGCAGCTTGGGGTACGGGGGATTCACAGATACGCAGTATTTT. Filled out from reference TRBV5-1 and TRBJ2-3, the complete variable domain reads KAGVTQTPRYLIKTRGQQVTLSCSPISGHRSVSWYQQTPGQGLQFLFEYFSETQRNKGNFPGRFSGRQFSNSRSEMNVSTLELGDSALYLCASSLGYGGFTDTQYFGPGTRLTVL.

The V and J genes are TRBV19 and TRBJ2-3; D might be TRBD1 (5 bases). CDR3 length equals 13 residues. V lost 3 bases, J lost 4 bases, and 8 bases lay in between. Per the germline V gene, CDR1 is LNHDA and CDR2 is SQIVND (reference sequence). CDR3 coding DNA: TGTGCCAGTAGTATTGGGGCGGCAGATACGCAGTATTTT. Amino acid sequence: CASSIGAADTQYF.

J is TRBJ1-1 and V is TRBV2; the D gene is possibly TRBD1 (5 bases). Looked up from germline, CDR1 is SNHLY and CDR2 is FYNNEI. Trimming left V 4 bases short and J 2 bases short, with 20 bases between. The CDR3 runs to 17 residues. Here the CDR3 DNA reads TGTGCCAGCAGTGTCCCACTTATCAGGGTGTCAAACACTGAAGCTTTCTTT. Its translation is CASSVPLIRVSNTEAFF.

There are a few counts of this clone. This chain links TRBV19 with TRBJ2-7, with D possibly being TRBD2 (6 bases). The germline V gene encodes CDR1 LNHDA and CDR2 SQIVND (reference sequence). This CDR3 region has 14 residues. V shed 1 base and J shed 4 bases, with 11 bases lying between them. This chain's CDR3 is CASSIGGTQYEQYF. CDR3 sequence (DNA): TGTGCCAGTAGTATAGGAGGGACTCAATACGAGCAGTACTTC.